The 14 T cell receptor beta chains presented below share a single source sample, sequenced in a study of T cells expressing NK-cell markers. TCRdb re-called the 5' RACE reads and shows each CDR3 protein once, DNA omitted. The sample has approximately 170,000 distinct CDR3 sequences, and its top ten clones hold roughly 21%. The source material was blood T cells: a sorted CD56 or NKG2C T cell subset, CD4+ or CD8+ T cells, or bulk PBMC T cells (not recorded which). The receptors shown here come from a man aged 18-75 years in good health.

The V call is TRBV6-1, the J call TRBJ2-2; TCRdb gives TRBD2 as the D gene, but with no DNA this cannot be confirmed. The CDR3 covers 15 residues. Per the germline V gene, CDR1 is MNHNS and CDR2 is SASEGT. The CDR3 protein is CASGPRERSDGELFF.

This chain connects TRBV20-1 to TRBJ1-6; the D call from TCRdb, TRBD1, cannot be confirmed without DNA. Germline V gives CDR1 DFQATT, CDR2 SNEGSKA (reference sequence). The CDR3 is 15 amino acids. CDR3 loop: CSARDFDRGASPLHF.

The V and J genes are TRBV6-4 and TRBJ2-5; TCRdb names TRBD2, which stays unverified in the absence of DNA. Per germline, CDR1 MRHNA and CDR2 SNTAGT. The CDR3 sequence is 18 residues long. The chain's CDR3 is CASSCPPPEGTPQETQYF.

The gene calls are TRBV28 and TRBJ1-2; as DNA is missing, the TRBD1 call by TCRdb cannot be tested. CDR3 size: 13 residues. Germline CDR1 is MDHEN and CDR2 is SYDVKM. The CDR3 region is CAIGAELFYGYTF.

The chain recombines TRBV7-6 with TRBJ2-7; TCRdb gives TRBD1 as the D gene, but with no DNA this cannot be confirmed. The CDR3 is made up of 14 amino acids. Germline lookup yields CDR1 SGHVS and CDR2 FNYEAQ. The CDR3 sequence: CASSLGTGPIEQYF.

CDR3 protein: CASSNRDRGTDTQYF. This chain connects TRBV28 to TRBJ2-3; TCRdb's D call of TRBD1 is untestable without DNA. The CDR3 loop spans 15 amino acids. Germline CDR1 MDHEN, CDR2 SYDVKM.

This rearrangement joins TRBV3-1 to TRBJ2-1; checking the TCRdb D call of TRBD2 is not possible without DNA. The CDR3 has 17 residues. From germline, CDR1 is LGHDT and CDR2 YNNKEL (reference sequence). CDR3 sequence: CASSQGIWEVFYNEQFF.

V and J are TRBV12-3 or TRBV12-4 and TRBJ2-2; lacking DNA, the TRBD2 call made by TCRdb goes unchecked. This CDR3 spans 15 amino acids. The CDR3 is CASPGGGVNTGELFF.

This chain joins TRBV7-3 and TRBJ2-2; with no DNA, the TCRdb D assignment of TRBD1 cannot be verified. In germline, CDR1 is SGHTA, CDR2 FQGTGA. The CDR3 runs to 12 residues. CDR3 in amino acids: CASSTGSGELFF. Variable domain in full (rest from reference TRBV7-3 and TRBJ2-2): GAGVSQTPSNKVTEKGKYVELRCDPISGHTALYWYRQSLGQGPEFLIYFQGTGAADDSGLPNDRFFAVRPEGSVSTLKIQRTERGDSAVYLCASSTGSGELFFGEGSRLTVL.

The chain is built from TRBV20-1 and TRBJ2-4; the TCRdb call, TRBD1, lacks DNA for checking. The CDR3 is 17 residues long. Germline CDR1 reads DFQATT; CDR2 reads SNEGSKA (reference sequence). This CDR3 reads CSAQDRTRVLTKNIQYF.

The rearrangement uses TRBV19 and TRBJ1-1; TCRdb lists TRBD1, though no DNA is available to test this call. This CDR3 has 12 amino acids. Germline assignment: CDR1 LNHDA and CDR2 SQIVND (reference sequence). The CDR3: CASTGTAREAFF.

The chain couples TRBV10-2 to TRBJ2-1. CDR1 and CDR2 from the germline V gene are WSHSY and SAAADI. CDR3 length: 14 amino acids. CDR3 loop: CASSELSSYNEQFF.

J is TRBJ2-1 and V is TRBV5-1; with no DNA, the TCRdb D assignment of TRBD2 cannot be verified. The CDR3 consists of 14 residues. Germline-derived CDR1 and CDR2 are SGHRS and YFSETQ. CDR3 sequence: CASSLRTSLNEQFF.

The V call is TRBV5-6, the J call TRBJ2-1; the D gene TCRdb calls, TRBD1, cannot be checked with no DNA. Per germline, CDR1 SGHDT and CDR2 YYEEEE. This CDR3 comprises 13 residues. The CDR3 sequence is CASSLAGDNEQFF.